This TCR beta chain was documented in a study of T cell changes during pregnancy in multiple sclerosis. The assay was immunoSEQ multiplex PCR, and TCRdb's table has in-frame clones only and misses some. The table has 55,000 to 70,000 clones, 92% seen once; the top ten hold over 1.3%. This CDR3 spans 15 amino acids. The ends were cut back, 0 bases at V and 4 bases at J, with 9 bases in the middle. Per the germline V gene, CDR1 is LNHNV and CDR2 is YYDKDF (reference sequence). The clonotype was recovered from a female donor in good health, enrolled as a control in a pregnancy study. This sample comprised peripheral blood, obtained in the second trimester of pregnancy. The chain employs TRBV15 and TRBJ2-2; D remains unclear. As DNA, the CDR3 is TGTGCCACCAGCAGAGAAGCGTTGTTCACCGGGGAGCTGTTTTTT. Translation gives CATSREALFTGELFF.